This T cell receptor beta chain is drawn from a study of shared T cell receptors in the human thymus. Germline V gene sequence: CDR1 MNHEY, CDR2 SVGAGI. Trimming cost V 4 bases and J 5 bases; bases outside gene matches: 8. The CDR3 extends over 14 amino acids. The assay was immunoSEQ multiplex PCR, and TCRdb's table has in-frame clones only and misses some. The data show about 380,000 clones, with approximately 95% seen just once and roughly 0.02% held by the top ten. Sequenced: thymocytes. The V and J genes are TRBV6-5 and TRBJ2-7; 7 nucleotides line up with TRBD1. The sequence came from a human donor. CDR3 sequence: CASSSRQGAHEQYF. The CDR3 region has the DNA TGTGCCAGCAGTTCGCGACAGGGAGCGCACGAGCAGTACTTC.